This TCR beta chain was sequenced for a study of blood T cell repertoires in COVID-19. Study overall: Specimens from acute and convalescent COVID-19 originated in the United States, Italy and Spain.

This clone was recorded a few times. Sequenced by immunoSEQ multiplex PCR; TCRdb stores in-frame clones only, minus some. The sample records about 110,000 clones, around 81% being singletons. Trimming removed 0 bases at V and 4 bases at J, with 14 bases between. The germline V gene has CDR1 SGHNT and CDR2 YYREEE (reference sequence). The CDR3 spans 17 residues. The specimen sequenced was peripheral blood. The genes are TRBV5-4 and TRBJ1-6, with D perhaps matching TRBD1 (5 bases). The origin of this receptor is a woman aged 65 to 85 with acute or convalescent COVID-19. CDR3 sequence reads: CASSLGGPGVYNSPLHF. CDR3 coding DNA: TGTGCCAGCAGCTTGGGGGGTCCGGGGGTGTATAATTCACCCCTCCACTTT.